The 21 T cell receptor beta chains listed next were all sequenced from one sample in a study of graft-versus-host responses after intestinal transplantation. Data came from immunoSEQ multiplex PCR; TCRdb stores just in-frame clones and leaves some out. Of about 54,000 clones listed, under 95% are singletons. The source was PBMCs, collected about 93 weeks after intestinal transplant. The receptors shown here come from a human patient who received an intestinal transplant, so some T cells may come from the graft donor.

The rearrangement uses TRBV6-5 and TRBJ1-1; D may be TRBD1 (5 bases). Germline V gene sequence: CDR1 MNHEY, CDR2 SVGAGI. V was shortened by 5 bases and J by 1 base, with 14 bases between the two germline ends. CDR3 length: 15 residues. In DNA form, the CDR3 reads TGTGCCAGCAGTCGCCTCCCCGACAGGAACACTGAAGCTTTCTTT. It specifies CASSRLPDRNTEAFF.

Comment on this clone: One end of the junction is discordant with germline, which a read error may explain. The chain uses TRBV2 and TRBJ1-2; D is unresolved. CDR1 and CDR2 (germline): SNHLY, FYNNEI. This CDR3 is 11 amino acids long. The CDR3 DNA reads TGTGCCAGCAGTGAAGACGCCCGGGAGGCCTTC. Protein sequence: CASSEDAREAF.

This chain uses TRBV7-2 with TRBJ1-1; 9 nucleotides match TRBD1. Losses at the gene ends were 5 bases for V and 0 bases for J; bases not matched to a gene: 7. The CDR3 has 16 amino acids. Per the germline V gene, CDR1 is SGHTA and CDR2 is FQGNSA. The CDR3 protein is CASSHRGRALNTEAFF. CDR3 sequence (DNA): TGTGCCAGCAGCCACAGGGGGCGCGCCTTGAACACTGAAGCTTTCTTT.

The chain links TRBV13 to TRBJ1-1; no definite D call. CDR1 is PRHDT, CDR2 FYEKMQ, per germline (reference sequence). The ends were cut back, 8 bases at V and 3 bases at J, with 13 bases in the middle. This CDR3 spans 13 amino acids. In nucleotides, the CDR3 is TGTGCCAGCCGGCGGAGGGAGGACACTGAAGCTTTCTTT. As protein: CASRRREDTEAFF. The variable domain in full, completed from reference TRBV13 and TRBJ1-1, reads AAGVIQSPRHLIKEKRETATLKCYPIPRHDTVYWYQQGPGQDPQFLISFYEKMQSDKGSIPDRFSAQQFSDYHSELNMSSLELGDSALYFCASRRREDTEAFFGQGTRLTVV.

This clone was seen once. The J gene is TRBJ1-6, the V gene TRBV2, with a tentative D call TRBD1 (6 bases). The CDR3 covers 14 residues. With 6 bases removed from V and 5 bases from J, the gap between germline ends came to 11 bases. CDR1 is SNHLY, CDR2 FYNNEI, per germline. The CDR3 DNA is TGTGCCAGCAGAGTAACAGGGAATAATTCACCCCTCCACTTT. It yields the protein CASRVTGNNSPLHF.

This chain links TRBV6-4 with TRBJ2-3; no clear D. This CDR3 has 12 amino acids. V shed 2 bases and J shed 5 bases, with 5 bases lying between them. Germline CDR1 and CDR2: MRHNA and SNTAGT. The CDR3 is CASSDREDTQYF. The CDR3 region has the DNA TGTGCCAGCAGTGACAGGGAAGATACGCAGTATTTT.

The V gene is TRBV30, the J gene TRBJ2-5; D is perhaps TRBD2 (6 bases). Germline values: CDR1 GTSNPN, CDR2 SVGIG (reference sequence). The V end lost 1 base, the J end lost 7 bases, and 13 bases lay between the germline ends. This CDR3 region has 13 residues. CDR3 DNA sequence: TGTGCCTGGAGTGCCAGACTAGATGGGACCCAGTACTTC. Encoded protein: CAWSARLDGTQYF.

The chain combines TRBV5-1 with TRBJ2-1; 7 bases are a match to TRBD2. The J segment lost 6 bases and the V segment lost 0 bases, leaving 6 bases of the junction unmatched. This CDR3 is 15 amino acids long. Looked up from germline, CDR1 is SGHRS and CDR2 is YFSETQ. The CDR3 reads CASSLASGVGNEQFF. The CDR3 nucleotides are TGCGCCAGCAGCTTGGCAAGCGGGGTTGGCAATGAGCAGTTCTTC.

The genes are TRBV9 and TRBJ1-6; possible D gene TRBD1, 5 bases. CDR1 SGDLS and CDR2 YYNGEE come from the germline V gene. With 4 bases removed from V and 10 bases from J, the gap between germline ends came to 18 bases. This CDR3 comprises 15 residues. CDR3 region: CASSFMQSWGSPLHF. As DNA, the CDR3 is TGTGCCAGCAGCTTTATGCAGTCGTGGGGCTCACCCCTCCACTTT.

This sequence joins TRBV2 and TRBJ1-1, with D possibly TRBD1 on 6 matching bases. The CDR3 is 12 residues long. Trimming took 11 bases from V and 3 from J, leaving 13 bases between them. Per germline, CDR1 SNHLY and CDR2 FYNNEI. Here the CDR3 reads CALSQGYTEAFF. Written as DNA, the CDR3 is TGTGCCCTTTCTCAGGGGTACACTGAAGCTTTCTTT.

This chain joins TRBV4-2 and TRBJ2-3; D is unresolved. This CDR3 contains 12 residues. V dropped 1 base and J dropped 5 bases, with 4 bases sitting between them. Per the germline V gene, CDR1 is LGHNA and CDR2 is YNFKEQ. CDR3 in amino acids: CASSQAVDTQYF. In nucleotides, the CDR3 is TGTGCCAGCAGCCAAGCGGTAGATACGCAGTATTTT.

The chain is built from TRBV7-9 and TRBJ2-1; D might be TRBD1 (6 bases). Germline lookup yields CDR1 SEHNR and CDR2 FQNEAQ (reference sequence). The CDR3 is 17 residues long. V lost 3 bases to trimming and J lost 3 bases, with 18 bases between them. DNA of the CDR3: TGTGCCAGCAGCTTCTCACCCACGGTAGGGGGCTACAATGAGCAGTTCTTC. It yields the protein CASSFSPTVGGYNEQFF.

The chain couples TRBV11-2 to TRBJ2-7; TRBD1 matches 9 bases. CDR3 size: 15 residues. V trimming: 4 bases; J trimming: 2 bases; junction bases outside the gene matches: 6. Germline V lookup: CDR1 SGHAT, CDR2 FQNNGV. In DNA form, the CDR3 reads TGTGCCAGCAGCTCCCGGGACAGGGCCCCCTACGAGCAGTACTTC. This sequence encodes CASSSRDRAPYEQYF.

The chain combines TRBV10-2 with TRBJ1-2; D not resolved. V was trimmed by 0 bases and J by 6 bases, leaving 8 bases between them. Germline CDR1 is WSHSY and CDR2 is SAAADI. This CDR3 has 13 residues. The DNA of the CDR3 is TGCGCCAGCAGTGAGTCCAGGTGGGATGGCTACACCTTC. It is translated as CASSESRWDGYTF.

V and J are TRBV4-2 and TRBJ1-1, with D unresolved. CDR3 length equals 13 residues. CDR1 LGHNA and CDR2 YNFKEQ come from the germline V gene. Between the trimmed V and J ends, which lost 4 bases and 4 bases, there was a span of 10 bases. CDR3 region: CASSPKGGTEAFF. The DNA for the CDR3 is TGTGCCAGCAGCCCCAAGGGCGGCACTGAAGCTTTCTTT.

Worth noting for this clone: This sample includes further DNA sequences coding for the same CDR3. The chain has TRBV19 and TRBJ2-4, with D perhaps matching TRBD1 (6 bases). The CDR3 consists of 13 residues. Per germline, CDR1 LNHDA and CDR2 SQIVND (reference sequence). V shed 3 bases and J shed 7 bases, with 10 bases lying between them. The CDR3 here is CASSMGHENIQYF. The CDR3 nucleotides are TGTGCCAGTAGTATGGGACATGAGAACATTCAGTACTTC.

J is TRBJ2-1 and V is TRBV4-2; 9 nucleotides agree with TRBD1. The ends lost 0 bases at V and 6 bases at J; junction bases unmatched: 6. This CDR3 has 16 residues. Per the germline V gene, CDR1 is LGHNA and CDR2 is YNFKEQ. The CDR3 sequence is CASSQEQGAGGNEQFF. The CDR3 DNA reads as TGTGCCAGCAGCCAAGAACAGGGGGCGGGCGGCAATGAGCAGTTCTTC.

The chain carries TRBV9 and TRBJ2-1, with 9 bases lining up with TRBD1. J gave up 6 bases and V 2 bases, and 6 bases lay outside the gene matches. Germline values: CDR1 SGDLS, CDR2 YYNGEE. The CDR3 is 15 amino acids. The chain's CDR3 is CASSVAGQGTNEQFF. CDR3 DNA sequence: TGTGCCAGCAGCGTGGCGGGACAGGGCACCAATGAGCAGTTCTTC.

The chain combines TRBV10-2 with TRBJ2-7; 13 bases align to TRBD2. This CDR3 spans 15 amino acids. Trimming cost V 6 bases and J 3 bases; bases outside gene matches: 5. The germline V gene has CDR1 WSHSY and CDR2 SAAADI. The CDR3 DNA reads TGCGCCAGCAGGGCGACTAGCGGGGGGTACTACGAGCAGTACTTC. Residues: CASRATSGGYYEQYF.

Written as DNA, the CDR3 is TGTGCCAGCAGCCTACTAGCGGTACCTATAGATGAGCAGTTCTTC. Its protein is CASSLLAVPIDEQFF. This sequence joins TRBV11-2 and TRBJ2-1, with TRBD2 identical over 8 bases. Germline CDR1 reads SGHAT; CDR2 reads FQNNGV. V lost 5 bases, J lost 8 bases, and 11 bases stayed unmatched. This CDR3 is built from 15 residues.

The count of this clone is one. CDR3 sequence (DNA): TGTGCCACCAGCCCCAGGGGGACGTACGATACGCAGTATTTT. Encoded protein: CATSPRGTYDTQYF. The chain employs TRBV15 and TRBJ2-3; TRBD1 agrees at 7 bases. CDR3 size: 14 residues. Germline V gene lookup returns CDR1 LNHNV and CDR2 YYDKDF (reference sequence). Germline trimming cut 5 bases from V and 6 bases from J; bases unmatched to any gene: 8.